This T cell receptor (beta chain) is from a study of T cell responses to AZD1222 COVID-19 vaccine. Looked up from germline, CDR1 is SQVTM and CDR2 is ANQGSEA. This CDR3 has 12 amino acids. V gave up 6 bases and J gave up 8 bases; unmatched junction bases: 6. Profiling relied on immunoSEQ multiplex PCR, and the TCRdb table lists in-frame clones only, not all of them. Altogether 120,000 or so clones are present, 85% to 90% being singletons, with the ten largest covering about 29%. The TCR comes from an adult in good health. This sequence joins TRBV29-1 and TRBJ2-1, with 8 nucleotides matching TRBD1. The specimen comprised peripheral blood, sampled on day 0 of AZD1222 vaccination. The CDR3 sequence: CSVETGGDEQFF. CDR3 in DNA: TGCAGCGTGGAAACAGGGGGTGATGAGCAGTTCTTC.